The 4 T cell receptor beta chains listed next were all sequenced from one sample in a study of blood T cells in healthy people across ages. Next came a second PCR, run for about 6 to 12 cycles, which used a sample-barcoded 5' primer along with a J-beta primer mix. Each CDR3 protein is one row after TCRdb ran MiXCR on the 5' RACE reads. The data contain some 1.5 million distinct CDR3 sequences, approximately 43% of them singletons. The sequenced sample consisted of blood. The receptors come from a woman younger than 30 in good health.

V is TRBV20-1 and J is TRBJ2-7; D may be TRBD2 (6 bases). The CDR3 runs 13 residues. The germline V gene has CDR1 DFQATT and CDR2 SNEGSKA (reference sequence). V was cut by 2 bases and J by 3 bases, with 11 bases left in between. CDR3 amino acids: CSARKAGLYEQYF. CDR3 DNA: TGCAGTGCTAGAAAAGCGGGCCTCTACGAGCAGTACTTC.

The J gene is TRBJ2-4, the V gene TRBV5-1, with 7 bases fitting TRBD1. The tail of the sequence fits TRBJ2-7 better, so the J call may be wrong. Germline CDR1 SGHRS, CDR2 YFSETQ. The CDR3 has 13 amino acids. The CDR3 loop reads CASSVEGADEQYF. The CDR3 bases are TGCGCCAGCAGCGTCGAGGGGGCTGACGAGCAGTACTTC.

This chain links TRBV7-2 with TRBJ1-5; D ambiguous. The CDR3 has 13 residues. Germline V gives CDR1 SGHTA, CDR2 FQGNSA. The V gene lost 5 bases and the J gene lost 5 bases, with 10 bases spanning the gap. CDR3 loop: CASSAGYYQPQHF. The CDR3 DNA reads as TGTGCCAGCAGCGCAGGATATTATCAGCCCCAGCATTTT.

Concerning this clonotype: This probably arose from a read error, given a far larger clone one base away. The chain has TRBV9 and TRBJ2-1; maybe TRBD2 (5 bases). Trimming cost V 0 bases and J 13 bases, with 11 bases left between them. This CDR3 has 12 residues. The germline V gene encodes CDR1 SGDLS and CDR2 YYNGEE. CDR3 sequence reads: CASSVGGETQFF. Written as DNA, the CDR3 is TGTGCCAGCAGCGTAGGGGGAGAGACCCAGTTCTTC.